Only a few counts were recorded for the clone carrying this T cell receptor (beta chain). The antigen is undetermined. Unique molecular identifiers were carried by the TCR beta cDNA libraries. Via MiXCR, TCRdb re-called the PCR reads, giving one row per CDR3 protein. The sample contains over 300,000 distinct CDR3 sequences, around 33% of which appear only once. CDR3 length: 17 amino acids. Trimming removed 4 bases from V and 5 bases from J; junction bases left unmatched: 14. The germline V gene encodes CDR1 SEHNR and CDR2 FQNEAQ (reference sequence). The sample belongs to a study of post-analysis software for immune sequencing data. Study-wide results and limits: A significant reduction in normalized Chao1 diversity was observed in multiple sclerosis patients versus controls. A few TRBV segments occurring more often in patients than controls included TRBV5-6, TRBV5-1 and TRBV20-1.

V and J are TRBV7-9 and TRBJ2-7, with 10 bases fitting TRBD1. The specimen sequenced was blood. This TCR came from a girl aged 5-17 years with multiple sclerosis. CDR3 sequence (DNA): TGTGCCAGCAGCTCCGGGAAGCCGGGACAGGGGATCGACGAGCAGTACTTC. It translates to CASSSGKPGQGIDEQYF.